Listed below are T cell receptor beta chains from one sample, sequenced in a study of radiotherapy plus CTLA-4 blockade in lung cancer. The data were produced by immunoSEQ multiplex PCR, yet TCRdb's version contains in-frame clones alone and is incomplete. The repertoire holds 65,000 to 85,000 clones, with roughly three quarters as singletons. The source material was peripheral blood, sampled from a patient treated with radiotherapy plus ipilimumab. The receptors stem from a human donor with non-small cell lung cancer whose response to radiotherapy plus ipilimumab could not be evaluated. Some clones in this sample may be carry-over from other donors' samples. Both conserved end residues are part of each CDR3. Each record gives: V gene, clone size, D gene, J gene, CDR3 DNA, CDR3 protein. D genes are given only for firm matches. Expanded clones get a size class; other rows say once, few or many, or leave the size out.

v_gene: TRBV28; abundance: .; d_gene: TRBD1; j_gene: TRBJ2-7; CDR3nt: TGTGCCAGCAGTTCTCCGGGACAGGGGGCAACCGGGCAGTACTTC; CDR3aa: CASSSPGQGATGQYF
v_gene: TRBV11-2; abundance: .; d_gene: TRBD1; j_gene: TRBJ2-7; CDR3nt: TGTGCTTGCGCCCTAGGGACAGGGGGCTCCTACGAGCAGTACTTC; CDR3aa: CACALGTGGSYEQYF
v_gene: TRBV5-6; abundance: .; d_gene: .; j_gene: TRBJ1-4; CDR3nt: TGTGCCAGCAGCTTTGGAGGAAGCAAACTGTTTTTT; CDR3aa: CASSFGGSKLFF
v_gene: TRBV4-1; abundance: .; d_gene: .; j_gene: TRBJ1-5; CDR3nt: TGCGCCAGCAGCCAAGAGGAGGGGAATCAGCCCCAGCATTTT; CDR3aa: CASSQEEGNQPQHF
v_gene: TRBV7-8; abundance: .; d_gene: TRBD1; j_gene: TRBJ2-5; CDR3nt: TGTGCCAGCAGCCAAGGGACAGCTCAAGAGACCCAGTACTTC; CDR3aa: CASSQGTAQETQYF
v_gene: TRBV28; abundance: .; d_gene: .; j_gene: TRBJ1-5; CDR3nt: TGTGCCAGCAGTTACTACCCGGGGAGCAATCAGCCCCAGCATTTT; CDR3aa: CASSYYPGSNQPQHF
v_gene: TRBV6-6; abundance: .; d_gene: .; j_gene: TRBJ1-2; CDR3nt: TGTGCCAGCAGTTTAGCGGGACTCAAGAATGGCTACACCTTC; CDR3aa: CASSLAGLKNGYTF
v_gene: TRBV10-3; abundance: .; d_gene: TRBD2; j_gene: TRBJ2-1; CDR3nt: TGTGCCATCACCGGAGGGGGCGCGGGGACTAGCTTGTCGAGCTCCTACAATGAGCAGTTCTTC; CDR3aa: CAITGGGAGTSLSSSYNEQFF
v_gene: TRBV6-5; abundance: .; d_gene: TRBD1; j_gene: TRBJ1-1; CDR3nt: TGTGCCAGCAGTCCCAACAGGGGGCGTACTGAAGCTTTCTTT; CDR3aa: CASSPNRGRTEAFF
v_gene: TRBV5-1; abundance: .; d_gene: .; j_gene: TRBJ1-1; CDR3nt: TGCGCCAGCAGCTTGGAGCAAATTGGCACTGAAGCTTTCTTT; CDR3aa: CASSLEQIGTEAFF
v_gene: TRBV11-2; abundance: .; d_gene: TRBD2; j_gene: TRBJ2-2; CDR3nt: TGTGCCAGCAGCTCCCTCCTGGGGGGGACCGGGGAGCTGTTTTTT; CDR3aa: CASSSLLGGTGELFF
v_gene: TRBV5-1; abundance: few; d_gene: .; j_gene: TRBJ2-3; CDR3nt: TGCGCCAGCAGCTTAGGGCAGGGTGGCACAGATACGCAGTATTTT; CDR3aa: CASSLGQGGTDTQYF
v_gene: TRBV9; abundance: .; d_gene: .; j_gene: TRBJ2-5; CDR3nt: TGTGCCAGCAGCGTAGGAAACAGCCAAGAGACCCAGTACTTC; CDR3aa: CASSVGNSQETQYF
v_gene: TRBV19; abundance: few; d_gene: .; j_gene: TRBJ1-2; CDR3nt: TGTGCCAGTAGTATGCAGGGACACCTCTATGGCTACACCTTC; CDR3aa: CASSMQGHLYGYTF
v_gene: TRBV18; abundance: .; d_gene: TRBD1; j_gene: TRBJ1-5; CDR3nt: TGTGCCAGCTCACTCAACAGGGGGCCGGGAAGCAATCAGCCCCAGCATTTT; CDR3aa: CASSLNRGPGSNQPQHF
v_gene: TRBV6-5; abundance: .; d_gene: TRBD1; j_gene: TRBJ2-7; CDR3nt: TGTGCCAGCAGTAAGACAGGGGGCTCCTACGAGCAGTACTTC; CDR3aa: CASSKTGGSYEQYF
v_gene: TRBV5-1; abundance: .; d_gene: .; j_gene: TRBJ2-2; CDR3nt: TGCGCCAGCAGCTTGAATCCAGGGGAGAACACCGGGGAGCTGTTTTTT; CDR3aa: CASSLNPGENTGELFF
v_gene: TRBV5-8; abundance: .; d_gene: TRBD1; j_gene: TRBJ1-1; CDR3nt: TGTGCCAGCAGCACGGGACAGTTGAACACTGAAGCTTTCTTT; CDR3aa: CASSTGQLNTEAFF
v_gene: TRBV6-6; abundance: few; d_gene: .; j_gene: TRBJ2-7; CDR3nt: TGTGCCAGCAGTTACTCGGCAGGGGCCGGCTACGAGCAGTACTTC; CDR3aa: CASSYSAGAGYEQYF
v_gene: TRBV5-4; abundance: .; d_gene: TRBD1; j_gene: TRBJ2-7; CDR3nt: TGTGCCAGCAGTTTCGGACAGGGGGAGCAGTACTTC; CDR3aa: CASSFGQGEQYF
v_gene: TRBV2; abundance: .; d_gene: .; j_gene: TRBJ1-2; CDR3nt: TGTGCCAGCAGTGAATGGGGAGACGGCTACACCTTC; CDR3aa: CASSEWGDGYTF
v_gene: TRBV30; abundance: .; d_gene: .; j_gene: TRBJ1-2; CDR3nt: TGTGCCTGGCTCAGGGGTTCTTATGGCTACACCTTC; CDR3aa: CAWLRGSYGYTF
v_gene: TRBV7-9; abundance: .; d_gene: TRBD1; j_gene: TRBJ2-7; CDR3nt: TGTGCCAGCAGCTCCGAAGGACAGGGCCCCTACTACGAGCAGTACTTC; CDR3aa: CASSSEGQGPYYEQYF
v_gene: TRBV4-1; abundance: .; d_gene: .; j_gene: TRBJ2-3; CDR3nt: TGCGCCAGCAGCCCCGGACAGTCAGATACGCAGTATTTT; CDR3aa: CASSPGQSDTQYF
v_gene: TRBV2; abundance: .; d_gene: .; j_gene: TRBJ1-4; CDR3nt: TGTGCCAGCAAGGAGACAGTAACTAATGAAAAACTGTTTTTT; CDR3aa: CASKETVTNEKLFF
v_gene: TRBV19; abundance: .; d_gene: TRBD1; j_gene: TRBJ2-4; CDR3nt: TGTGCCAGTAGTATCTCCGGGACAGGGACCAAAAACATTCAGTACTTC; CDR3aa: CASSISGTGTKNIQYF
v_gene: TRBV27; abundance: .; d_gene: .; j_gene: TRBJ2-3; CDR3nt: TGTGCCAGCAGTACTCGGGGAGCGAGCACAGATACGCAGTATTTT; CDR3aa: CASSTRGASTDTQYF
v_gene: TRBV9; abundance: .; d_gene: .; j_gene: TRBJ1-1; CDR3nt: TGTGCCAGCAGCGTAGCCGCGGGCACTGAAGCTTTCTTT; CDR3aa: CASSVAAGTEAFF
v_gene: TRBV29-1; abundance: .; d_gene: TRBD1; j_gene: TRBJ1-6; CDR3nt: TGCAGCGTGGGGACAGCTAATTCACCCCTCCACTTT; CDR3aa: CSVGTANSPLHF
v_gene: TRBV9; abundance: .; d_gene: TRBD1; j_gene: TRBJ2-7; CDR3nt: TGTGCCAGCAGCGATGACAGGGAGTACGAGCAGTACTTC; CDR3aa: CASSDDREYEQYF
v_gene: TRBV11-2; abundance: .; d_gene: TRBD2; j_gene: TRBJ2-1; CDR3nt: TGTGCCAGCAGCTCCCAGCGGTGGGGACTAGTAGTCAATGAGCAGTTCTTC; CDR3aa: CASSSQRWGLVVNEQFF
v_gene: TRBV7-8; abundance: .; d_gene: TRBD1; j_gene: TRBJ1-5; CDR3nt: TGTGCCAGCAGCTTAGGAACCGGGACAGGGCTGGATCAGCCCCAGCATTTT; CDR3aa: CASSLGTGTGLDQPQHF
v_gene: TRBV5-1; abundance: .; d_gene: TRBD2; j_gene: TRBJ2-5; CDR3nt: TGCGCCAGCAGCTTTAGATGGCAGCGGGGGGCCCAAGAGACCCAGTACTTC; CDR3aa: CASSFRWQRGAQETQYF
v_gene: TRBV7-9; abundance: few; d_gene: TRBD1; j_gene: TRBJ1-4; CDR3nt: TGTGCCAGCAACTCGGGACAGGCTAATGAAAAACTGTTTTTT; CDR3aa: CASNSGQANEKLFF
v_gene: TRBV28; abundance: .; d_gene: .; j_gene: TRBJ1-6; CDR3nt: TGTGCCAGCAGATTACAGGTTCAGTATTCACCCCTCCACTTT; CDR3aa: CASRLQVQYSPLHF
v_gene: TRBV10-3; abundance: .; d_gene: TRBD2; j_gene: TRBJ2-1; CDR3nt: TGTGCCATCAGTGAGTCGAGGGGACTAGCCGCGAATGAGCAGTTCTTC; CDR3aa: CAISESRGLAANEQFF
v_gene: TRBV2; abundance: .; d_gene: .; j_gene: TRBJ1-1; CDR3nt: TGTGCCAGCAGGGGGGGGGTGGACACTGAAGCTTTCTTT; CDR3aa: CASRGGVDTEAFF
v_gene: TRBV27; abundance: .; d_gene: .; j_gene: TRBJ1-5; CDR3nt: TGTGCCAGCAGTTTTAAAAGCTCTCCCAATCAGCCCCAGCATTTT; CDR3aa: CASSFKSSPNQPQHF
v_gene: TRBV7-9; abundance: .; d_gene: .; j_gene: TRBJ1-4; CDR3nt: TGTGCCAGCAGCTTAGGGTACGATTTTCGGAAACTGTTTTTT; CDR3aa: CASSLGYDFRKLFF
v_gene: TRBV19; abundance: .; d_gene: TRBD2; j_gene: TRBJ2-7; CDR3nt: TGTGCCAGTAGTATTTCCCGGACATGGCGGGGGAACCACTACGAGCAGTACTTC; CDR3aa: CASSISRTWRGNHYEQYF
v_gene: TRBV4-1; abundance: .; d_gene: .; j_gene: TRBJ2-5; CDR3nt: TGCGCCAGCAGCCGGTACAAAGGGGAGGAGGCCCAGTACTTC; CDR3aa: CASSRYKGEEAQYF
v_gene: TRBV5-1; abundance: .; d_gene: .; j_gene: TRBJ2-1; CDR3nt: TGCGCCAGCAGCACCCGATCTCCGGGAGAGAGCTCCTACAATGAGCAGTTCTTC; CDR3aa: CASSTRSPGESSYNEQFF
v_gene: TRBV7-6; abundance: .; d_gene: TRBD1; j_gene: TRBJ2-3; CDR3nt: TGTGCCAGCAGCTTACCCGGGACAGGCACAGATACGCAGTATTTT; CDR3aa: CASSLPGTGTDTQYF
v_gene: TRBV6-1; abundance: .; d_gene: TRBD2; j_gene: TRBJ2-5; CDR3nt: TGTGCCAGCAGTGAACCGCGGGGGGGAGAGACCCAGTACTTC; CDR3aa: CASSEPRGGETQYF
v_gene: TRBV6-1; abundance: .; d_gene: TRBD2; j_gene: TRBJ2-7; CDR3nt: TGTGCCAGCAGCTCGTCTAGCGGGGGTTCCTACGAGCAGTACTTC; CDR3aa: CASSSSSGGSYEQYF
v_gene: TRBV19; abundance: .; d_gene: .; j_gene: TRBJ1-5; CDR3nt: TGTGCCAGTAGTATACCAGGGCCAGGTCAGCCCCAGCATTTT; CDR3aa: CASSIPGPGQPQHF
v_gene: TRBV11-3; abundance: .; d_gene: .; j_gene: TRBJ2-2; CDR3nt: TGTGCCAGCAGCTTTCGGGGCGTTCGGGGGAGGGAGCTGTTTTTT; CDR3aa: CASSFRGVRGRELFF
v_gene: TRBV5-4; abundance: .; d_gene: TRBD2; j_gene: TRBJ2-3; CDR3nt: TGTGCCAGCAGCTCAACTAGCGGGGGGGCCGCAGATACGCAGTATTTT; CDR3aa: CASSSTSGGAADTQYF
v_gene: TRBV4-1; abundance: few; d_gene: TRBD2; j_gene: TRBJ2-5; CDR3nt: TGCGCCAGCAGCCAGGGACTAGCGGTATCCCAAGAGACCCAGTACTTC; CDR3aa: CASSQGLAVSQETQYF
v_gene: TRBV5-1; abundance: few; d_gene: .; j_gene: TRBJ2-6; CDR3nt: TGCGCCAGCAGCTTGATAGAACAGTGGGAGAGAGGGGCCAACGTCCTGACTTTC; CDR3aa: CASSLIEQWERGANVLTF
v_gene: TRBV9; abundance: .; d_gene: .; j_gene: TRBJ2-3; CDR3nt: TGTGCCAGCAGCGCATGGGCCGGTGCAGATACGCAGTATTTT; CDR3aa: CASSAWAGADTQYF